This T cell receptor beta chain appears in the sequencing data of a study of blood T cell repertoires in COVID-19. About the study: Acute and convalescent COVID-19 specimens originated in the United States, Italy and Spain. In each case, the material was cDNA or gDNA derived from T cells, B-cell-depleted T cells, or PBMCs.

Germline CDR1 is SGHVS and CDR2 is FQNEAQ. The CDR3 runs 15 residues. Germline trimming cut 5 bases from V and 5 bases from J; bases unmatched to any gene: 6. Source study methods: Reference gene primer amplification gave nucleated cell count estimates. TCRdb's table, derived via immunoSEQ multiplex PCR, lists solely in-frame clones and lacks some. From that table come the V and J calls and clone size; the DNA was used to work out D and trimming. The sample lists 50,000 to 85,000 clones, 91% seen once, with 6% to 8% in the top ten. This clonotype was obtained from a human donor in a cohort sampled during active COVID-19. The chain is built from TRBV7-8 and TRBJ2-3; 11 nucleotides align to TRBD1. Sequenced: peripheral blood. CDR3 sequence (DNA): TGTGCCAGCAGCCGAGGGGGACAGGGGGGAGATACGCAGTATTTT. Residues: CASSRGGQGGDTQYF.